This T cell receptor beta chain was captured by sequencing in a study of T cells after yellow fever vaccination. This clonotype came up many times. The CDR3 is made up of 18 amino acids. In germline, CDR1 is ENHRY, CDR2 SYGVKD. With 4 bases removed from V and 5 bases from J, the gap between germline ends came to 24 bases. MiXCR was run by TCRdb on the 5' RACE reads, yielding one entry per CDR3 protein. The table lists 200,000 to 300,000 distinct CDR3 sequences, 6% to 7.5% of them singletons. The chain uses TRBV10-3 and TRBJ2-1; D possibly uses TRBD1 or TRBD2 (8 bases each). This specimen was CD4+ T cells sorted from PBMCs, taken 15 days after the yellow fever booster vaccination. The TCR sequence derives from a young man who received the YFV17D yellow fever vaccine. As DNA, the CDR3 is TGTGCCATCAGTGGGACAGGGCGAAGGCTAGCGGGTCACAATGAGCAGTTCTTC. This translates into CAISGTGRRLAGHNEQFF.